The 29 T cell receptor beta chains below come from one sample, sequenced in a study of T cells in Graves' hyperthyroidism and ophthalmopathy. There were TCR beta CDR3 regions amplified from RNA transcripts. The TCR CDR3 was amplified in a first-round RT-PCR using the HTBI primer set. TCRdb reanalysed the multiplex PCR reads using MiXCR and keeps one entry per CDR3 protein. The data show some 740,000 distinct CDR3 sequences, with 12% to 15% seen just once and 10% held by the top ten. The sequenced sample consisted of blood. These receptors were collected from a woman under 30 with Graves' hyperthyroidism.

This clonotype was seen more than once but under ten times. This chain connects TRBV4-1 to TRBJ1-6; D ambiguous. Germline CDR1 and CDR2: MGHRA and YSYEKL. The CDR3 runs to 11 residues. V lost 2 bases and J 7 bases, leaving 0 bases between the germline ends. The CDR3: CASSQNSPLHF. The CDR3, as DNA: TGCGCCAGCAGCCAAAATTCACCCCTCCACTTT.

Points on this clonotype: This sequence may be a read error, since a much larger clone differs from it by one base. The chain recombines TRBV12-3 or TRBV12-4 with TRBJ2-1, with D perhaps TRBD2 (6 bases). The tail of the sequence fits TRBJ2-7 better, so the J call may be wrong. The CDR3 has 15 amino acids. The CDR3 DNA sequence: TGTGCCAGCAGTCCTCCTAGCGCCATCCCTAATGAGCAGTACTTC. Its translation is CASSPPSAIPNEQYF.

The chain combines TRBV11-2 with TRBJ2-6, with TRBD1 matching over 9 bases. V shed 4 bases, J shed 4 bases, and the junction held 5 bases outside the gene matches. Germline CDR1 is SGHAT and CDR2 is FQNNGV. The CDR3 extends over 16 amino acids. The CDR3 here is CASSSGQGKGANVLTF. CDR3 coding DNA: TGTGCCAGCAGCTCCGGACAGGGGAAGGGGGCCAACGTCCTGACTTTC.

The sample holds many counts of this clonotype. This chain links TRBV15 with TRBJ1-5, with TRBD1 matching over 9 bases. In germline, CDR1 is LNHNV, CDR2 YYDKDF (reference sequence). V was clipped by 4 bases and J by 5 bases; unmatched bases: 12. This CDR3 is 17 amino acids long. The CDR3, as DNA: TGTGCCACCAGCAAAACTACCGGAACAGGGGGCTATCAGCCCCAGCATTTT. Protein product: CATSKTTGTGGYQPQHF. Using reference TRBV15 and TRBJ1-5 for the parts outside the CDR3, the full variable domain is DAMVIQNPRYQVTQFGKPVTLSCSQTLNHNVMYWYQQKSSQAPKLLFHYYDKDFNNEADTPDNFQSRRPNTSFCFLDIRSPGLGDTAMYLCATSKTTGTGGYQPQHFGDGTRLSIL.

This clonotype was observed at least ten times. The chain combines TRBV3-1 with TRBJ2-7, with TRBD2 matching 7 bases. CDR3 size: 16 residues. The J segment lost 6 bases and the V segment lost 4 bases, leaving 15 bases of the junction unmatched. Looked up from germline, CDR1 is LGHDT and CDR2 is YNNKEL (reference sequence). In DNA form, the CDR3 reads TGTGCCAGCAGCCCAGGCTTGGGTGGGAGGGCCAGCGAGCAGTACTTC. Its translation is CASSPGLGGRASEQYF.

The V gene is TRBV6-1, the J gene TRBJ2-2, with 7 bases fitting TRBD1. V lost 10 bases, J lost 0 bases, and 11 bases stayed unmatched. The CDR3 is 16 residues long. Germline CDR1 is MNHNS and CDR2 is SASEGT. The CDR3 DNA follows: TGTGCCACCGGTGATCTCCAGGGGGCGAACACCGGGGAGCTGTTTTTT. Amino acids: CATGDLQGANTGELFF.

This sequence joins TRBV3-1 and TRBJ2-1; no clear D gene. The length of the CDR3 is 15 residues. V was cut by 9 bases and J by 0 bases, with 15 bases left in between. The germline V gene has CDR1 LGHDT and CDR2 YNNKEL (reference sequence). For the CDR3, the DNA is TGTGCCAGTACCCCCCGGGCCCTCTCCTACAATGAGCAGTTCTTC. Amino acid sequence: CASTPRALSYNEQFF.

The chain uses TRBV7-6 and TRBJ2-2; tentative D call: TRBD1 (6 bases). The V gene lost 6 bases and the J gene lost 3 bases, with 17 bases spanning the gap. The CDR3 runs to 16 residues. Germline V lookup: CDR1 SGHVS, CDR2 FNYEAQ. For the CDR3, the DNA is TGTGCCAGCAGAACACCGGGACACCGGGACACCGGGGAGCTGTTTTTT. Its translation is CASRTPGHRDTGELFF. The whole variable domain, remainder taken from reference TRBV7-6 and TRBJ2-2, is GAGVSQSPRYKVTKRGQDVALRCDPISGHVSLYWYRQALGQGPEFLTYFNYEAQQDKSGLPNDRFSAERPEGSISTLTIQRTEQRDSAMYRCASRTPGHRDTGELFFGEGSRLTVL.

This clonotype has ten or more counts. This chain links TRBV15 with TRBJ2-7, with a weak D call TRBD2 (5 bases). V lost 6 bases to trimming and J lost 5 bases, with 14 bases between them. This CDR3 is 13 amino acids long. Germline CDR1 and CDR2: LNHNV and YYDKDF (reference sequence). The CDR3 is CATRKGSSHEQYF. CDR3 sequence (DNA): TGTGCCACCAGAAAAGGGAGTAGCCACGAGCAGTACTTC.

This clonotype was detected only a few times. V is TRBV7-9 and J is TRBJ2-7; TRBD1 might be the D (6 bases). The CDR3 length is 15 residues. Germline lookup yields CDR1 SEHNR and CDR2 FQNEAQ (reference sequence). V dropped 5 bases and J dropped 3 bases, with 17 bases sitting between them. The CDR3 DNA follows: TGTGCCAGCAGCGCTCGGTCTGGGGGCTACTACGAGCAGTACTTC. It yields the protein CASSARSGGYYEQYF.

This clonotype was observed a few times. This chain links TRBV7-9 with TRBJ2-1, with 7 nucleotides matching TRBD1. CDR3 length: 15 residues. Germline V CDR1 and CDR2: SEHNR, FQNEAQ (reference sequence). Trimming cost V 5 bases and J 7 bases; bases outside gene matches: 11. The CDR3 DNA sequence: TGTGCCAGCAGCCCTCCGCGACAGGGCGGGAATGAGCAGTTCTTC. Translation: CASSPPRQGGNEQFF.

CDR3 amino acids: CATSQLAGISTDTQYF. CDR3 nucleotides: TGTGCCACCTCGCAACTAGCGGGAATTAGCACAGATACGCAGTATTTT. The chain has TRBV19 and TRBJ2-3, with 10 bases matching TRBD2. Germline CDR1 LNHDA, CDR2 SQIVND (reference sequence). The length of the CDR3 is 16 residues. V shed 10 bases, J shed 0 bases, and the junction held 10 bases outside the gene matches.

This clonotype turned up a few times. The chain is built from TRBV19 and TRBJ2-3, with D perhaps given as TRBD1 or TRBD2 (5 bases each). Germline lookup yields CDR1 LNHDA and CDR2 SQIVND (reference sequence). The CDR3 spans 15 residues. V gave up 10 bases and J gave up 1 base, with 18 bases separating them. CDR3 residues: CATRALGERTDTQYF. The DNA for the CDR3 is TGTGCCACCAGAGCACTAGGGGAACGCACAGATACGCAGTATTTT. The whole variable domain, filled in from reference TRBV19 and TRBJ2-3, reads DGGITQSPKYLFRKEGQNVTLSCEQNLNHDAMYWYRQDPGQGLRLIYYSQIVNDFQKGDIAEGYSVSREKKESFPLTVTSAQKNPTAFYLCATRALGERTDTQYFGPGTRLTVL.

The rearrangement joins TRBV6-1 to TRBJ1-3; TRBD1 is a possible D gene (5 bases). Germline CDR1 reads MNHNS; CDR2 reads SASEGT. Between the trimmed V and J ends, which lost 5 bases and 0 bases, there was a span of 11 bases. This CDR3 comprises 15 residues. CDR3 DNA sequence: TGTGCCAGCAGTCGGGACGTGGACTCTGGAAACACCATATATTTT. Its protein product is CASSRDVDSGNTIYF.

The table lists this clonotype with many counts. The chain has TRBV12-5 and TRBJ2-1, with a weak D call TRBD1 (6 bases). This CDR3 spans 16 amino acids. CDR1 LGHNT and CDR2 FRNRAP come from the germline V gene. Deletions cut 1 base from V and 0 bases from J, with 10 bases between. CDR3 sequence reads: CASGLGTEVSYNEQFF. The CDR3 nucleotides read TGTGCTAGTGGTTTGGGGACAGAAGTCTCCTACAATGAGCAGTTCTTC.

This clonotype was picked up many times. The chain employs TRBV20-1 and TRBJ2-7; a possible D gene is TRBD2 (7 bases). This CDR3 is built from 12 residues. V dropped 6 bases and J dropped 4 bases, with 13 bases sitting between them. Germline V lookup: CDR1 DFQATT, CDR2 SNEGSKA (reference sequence). The CDR3 DNA follows: TGCAGTGCCGATGGGGGGGCGTACGAGCAGTACTTC. Translating gives CSADGGAYEQYF.

This clonotype was observed a few times. This sequence joins TRBV5-1 and TRBJ1-1; the D is unclear. The germline V gene encodes CDR1 SGHRS and CDR2 YFSETQ. This CDR3 has 15 residues. Trimming pared 0 bases from V and 4 bases from J, leaving 13 bases between. The CDR3 DNA sequence: TGCGCCAGCAGCTTGGGTTCCCTGAGTGGCACTGAAGCTTTCTTT. Protein: CASSLGSLSGTEAFF.

The V call is TRBV7-9, the J call TRBJ2-1; 11 bases fit TRBD1. In germline, CDR1 is SEHNR, CDR2 FQNEAQ (reference sequence). The J segment lost 10 bases and the V segment lost 1 base, leaving 6 bases of the junction unmatched. The CDR3 totals 15 residues. CDR3 nucleotides: TGTGCCAGCAGCTTAGATGGACAGGGGGCTAACGAGCAGTTCTTC. It codes for CASSLDGQGANEQFF.

This clonotype was seen repeatedly, ten times or more. V usage is TRBV7-2 and J usage is TRBJ1-2; D is unresolved. There are 13 residues in the CDR3. Per the germline V gene, CDR1 is SGHTA and CDR2 is FQGNSA. Trimming pared 8 bases from V and 0 bases from J, leaving 10 bases between. The DNA of the CDR3 is TGTGCCAGCGCAGCTGGGGCTAACTATGGCTACACCTTC. Translating it yields CASAAGANYGYTF.

The rearrangement uses TRBV29-1 and TRBJ1-2, with D unclear. Looked up from germline, CDR1 is SQVTM and CDR2 is ANQGSEA. V lost 4 bases and J 1 base, leaving 10 bases between the germline ends. This CDR3 is 13 amino acids long. The CDR3 here is CSVAPTRNYGYTF. The CDR3 region has the DNA TGCAGCGTTGCCCCCACACGTAACTATGGCTACACCTTC.

This clonotype occurred many times. V and J are TRBV20-1 and TRBJ1-1, with a tentative D call TRBD1 (6 bases). V lost 6 bases and J 4 bases, leaving 18 bases between the germline ends. The CDR3 length is 14 residues. CDR1 is DFQATT and CDR2 is SNEGSKA in the germline V gene (reference sequence). CDR3 amino acids: CSAPKRGRATEAFF. In DNA form, the CDR3 reads TGCAGTGCCCCAAAGAGGGGGAGAGCCACTGAAGCTTTCTTT.

This clonotype was seen many times. The chain carries TRBV6-1 and TRBJ1-1; TRBD1 aligns across 8 bases. With V trimmed by 8 bases and J by 4 bases, 12 bases remained unmatched. The CDR3 is 15 residues long. CDR1 and CDR2 (germline): MNHNS, SASEGT. The CDR3 bases are TGTGCCAGCCGCGGGGACAGGATTTCTAGCACTGAAGCTTTCTTT. As protein: CASRGDRISSTEAFF.

This clonotype came up a few times. The chain carries TRBV20-1 and TRBJ2-7; 10 bases are shared with TRBD2. J lost 8 bases, V lost 0 bases, and 7 bases had no gene match. This CDR3 region has 14 residues. Germline V gene sequence: CDR1 DFQATT, CDR2 SNEGSKA (reference sequence). The CDR3 DNA reads TGCAGTGCTAGAGATAGTAGCGGGAGGTCCCAGCAGTACTTC. Translating gives CSARDSSGRSQQYF.

The CDR3 sequence: CASSAGFYQPQHF. CDR3 sequence (DNA): TGTGCCAGCAGTGCGGGATTTTATCAGCCCCAGCATTTT. The chain combines TRBV6-1 with TRBJ1-5; D is undetermined. The germline CDR1 and CDR2 sequences are MNHNS and SASEGT. The CDR3 runs to 13 residues. The V end lost 4 bases, the J end lost 5 bases, and 9 bases lay between the germline ends.

This clonotype has just a few counts. This rearrangement joins TRBV7-2 to TRBJ2-3, with D uncertain. This CDR3 comprises 13 residues. Trimming removed 5 bases from V and 4 bases from J, with 10 bases in between. Germline V gene sequence: CDR1 SGHTA, CDR2 FQGNSA. Written as DNA, the CDR3 is TGTGCCAGCAGCCGGAGACGGCCAGATACGCAGTATTTT. It is translated as CASSRRRPDTQYF.

The chain is built from TRBV28 and TRBJ1-3; 10 bases align to TRBD1. The CDR3 is 15 residues long. Trimming took 6 bases from V and 4 from J; bases not matched to a gene: 6. Germline V gene data show CDR1 as MDHEN and CDR2 as SYDVKM. CDR3 sequence (DNA): TGTGCCAGCAGAAGACAGGGGGCGGACGGAAACACCATATATTTT. Its translation: CASRRQGADGNTIYF.

The chain joins TRBV6-1 to TRBJ2-7; TRBD1 agrees at 8 bases. CDR3 size: 14 residues. The V and J ends lost 7 bases and 3 bases, in that order; junction bases with no gene match: 8. Germline CDR1 is MNHNS and CDR2 is SASEGT. The CDR3 region has the DNA TGTGCCAGCACTGATGGGACAGGTGTCTACGAGCAGTACTTC. This codes for CASTDGTGVYEQYF.

This clonotype was observed at least ten times. The chain carries TRBV28 and TRBJ1-1, with D tentatively TRBD1 (6 bases). The CDR3 has 12 residues. V dropped 5 bases and J dropped 9 bases, with 13 bases sitting between them. The germline V gene has CDR1 MDHEN and CDR2 SYDVKM. CDR3 residues: CASSKWTVQAFF. In nucleotides, the CDR3 is TGTGCCAGCAGTAAATGGACAGTTCAAGCTTTCTTT.

This clonotype appeared a few times. The chain is built from TRBV15 and TRBJ2-3; 12 nucleotides align to TRBD2. The length of the CDR3 is 17 residues. Per the germline V gene, CDR1 is LNHNV and CDR2 is YYDKDF (reference sequence). The ends lost 5 bases at V and 3 bases at J; junction bases unmatched: 9. The CDR3 spells CATSVSKTSGSTDTQYF. The DNA of the CDR3 is TGTGCCACCAGCGTAAGCAAGACTAGCGGGAGTACAGATACGCAGTATTTT.